This T cell receptor (beta chain) originates from a study of early T cells in non-severe SARS-CoV-2 infection. Separate cDNA molecules each had unique molecular identifiers attached to them. Each CDR3 protein is one row after TCRdb ran MiXCR on the 5' RACE reads. The sample carries some 45,000 distinct CDR3 sequences, around 7.8% recorded once. The CDR3 totals 16 residues. In this sample, this clonotype turned up many times. Material: whole blood. The source of this sequence is an adult who was a healthcare worker with PCR-confirmed SARS-CoV-2 infection or an uninfected control (not recorded which). The V and J genes are TRBV12-2 and TRBJ1-6; TRBD1, as called in the table, went unchecked against the DNA. TRBV12-2 is flagged as a pseudogene. CDR3 amino acids: CASRLEPRQGNSPLHF. DNA for the CDR3: TGTGCAAGTCGCTTAGAGCCGAGACAGGGAAATTCACCCCTCCACTTT.